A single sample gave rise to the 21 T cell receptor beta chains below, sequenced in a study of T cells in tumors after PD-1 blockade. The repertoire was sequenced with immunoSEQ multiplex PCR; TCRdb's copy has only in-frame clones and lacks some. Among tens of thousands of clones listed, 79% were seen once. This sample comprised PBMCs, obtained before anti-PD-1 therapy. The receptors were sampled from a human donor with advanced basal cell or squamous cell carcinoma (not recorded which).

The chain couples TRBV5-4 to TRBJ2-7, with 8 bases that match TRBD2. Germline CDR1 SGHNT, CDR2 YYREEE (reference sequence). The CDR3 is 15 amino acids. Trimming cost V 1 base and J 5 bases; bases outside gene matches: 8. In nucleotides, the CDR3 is TGTGCCAGCAGCTTGTATAGCGGGAAGCTCGACGAGCAGTACTTC. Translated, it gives CASSLYSGKLDEQYF.

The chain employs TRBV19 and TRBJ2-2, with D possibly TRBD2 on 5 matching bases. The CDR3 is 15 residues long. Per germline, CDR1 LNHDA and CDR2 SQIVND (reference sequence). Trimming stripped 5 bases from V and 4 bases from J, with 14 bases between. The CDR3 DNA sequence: TGTGCCAGTAGTCCGCCGGGATTGGGCACCGGGGAGCTGTTTTTT. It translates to CASSPPGLGTGELFF.

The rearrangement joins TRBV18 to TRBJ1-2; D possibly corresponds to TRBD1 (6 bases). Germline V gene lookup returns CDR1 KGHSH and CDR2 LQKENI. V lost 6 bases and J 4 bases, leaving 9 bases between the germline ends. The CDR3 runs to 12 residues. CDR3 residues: CASSLDSYGYTF. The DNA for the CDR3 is TGTGCCAGCTCCCTGGACAGCTATGGCTACACCTTC.

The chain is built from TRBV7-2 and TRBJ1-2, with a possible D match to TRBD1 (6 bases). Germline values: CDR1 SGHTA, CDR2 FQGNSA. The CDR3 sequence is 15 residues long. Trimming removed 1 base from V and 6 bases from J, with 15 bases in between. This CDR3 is CASSLGVGGPDGYTF. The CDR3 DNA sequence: TGTGCCAGCAGCTTAGGGGTCGGGGGGCCCGATGGCTACACCTTC.

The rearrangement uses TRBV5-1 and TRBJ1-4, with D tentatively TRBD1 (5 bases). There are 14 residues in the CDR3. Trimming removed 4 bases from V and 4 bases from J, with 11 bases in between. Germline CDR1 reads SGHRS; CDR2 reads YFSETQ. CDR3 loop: CASSTGGYNEKLFF. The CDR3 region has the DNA TGCGCCAGCAGCACCGGGGGATATAATGAAAAACTGTTTTTT.

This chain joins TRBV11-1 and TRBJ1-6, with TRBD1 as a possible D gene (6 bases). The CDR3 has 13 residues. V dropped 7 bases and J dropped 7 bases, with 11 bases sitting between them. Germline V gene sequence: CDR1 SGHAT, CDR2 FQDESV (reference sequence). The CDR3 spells CASTWGQNSPLHF. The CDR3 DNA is TGTGCCAGCACCTGGGGGCAAAATTCACCCCTCCACTTT.

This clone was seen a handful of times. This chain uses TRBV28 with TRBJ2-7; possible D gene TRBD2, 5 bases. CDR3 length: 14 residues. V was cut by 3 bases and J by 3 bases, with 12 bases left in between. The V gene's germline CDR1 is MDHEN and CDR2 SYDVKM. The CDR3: CASSFPDSYYEQYF. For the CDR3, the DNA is TGTGCCAGCAGTTTTCCGGACTCCTACTACGAGCAGTACTTC.

The chain's CDR3 is CAWNPAIADQETQYF. The CDR3 DNA follows: TGTGCCTGGAACCCCGCTATAGCGGACCAAGAGACCCAGTACTTC. The chain couples TRBV30 to TRBJ2-5; TRBD2 is a possible D gene (6 bases). Trimming cost V 4 bases and J 0 bases, with 15 bases left between them. Germline-derived CDR1 and CDR2 are GTSNPN and SVGIG (reference sequence). The CDR3 consists of 15 residues.

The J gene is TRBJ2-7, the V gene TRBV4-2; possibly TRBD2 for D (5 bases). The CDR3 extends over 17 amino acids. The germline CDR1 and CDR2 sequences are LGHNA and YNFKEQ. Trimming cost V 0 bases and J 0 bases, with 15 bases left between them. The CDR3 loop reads CASSQDRGSPHSYEQYF. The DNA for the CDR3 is TGTGCCAGCAGCCAAGATAGAGGGTCTCCTCACTCCTACGAGCAGTACTTC.

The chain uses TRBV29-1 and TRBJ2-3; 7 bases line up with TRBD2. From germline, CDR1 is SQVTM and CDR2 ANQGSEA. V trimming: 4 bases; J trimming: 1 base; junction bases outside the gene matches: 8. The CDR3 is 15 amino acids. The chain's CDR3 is CSVGGLREGTDTQYF. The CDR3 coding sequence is TGCAGCGTTGGAGGACTACGGGAGGGCACAGATACGCAGTATTTT.

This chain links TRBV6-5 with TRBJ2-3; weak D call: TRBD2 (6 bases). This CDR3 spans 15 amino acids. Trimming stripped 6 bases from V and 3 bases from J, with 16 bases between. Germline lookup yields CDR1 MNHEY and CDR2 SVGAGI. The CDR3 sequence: CASRRERVGTDTQYF. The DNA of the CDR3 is TGTGCCAGCAGAAGGGAGCGGGTGGGTACAGATACGCAGTATTTT.

The CDR3 DNA follows: TGTGCCAGCAGCTTGAGACTAGCGGGAGTTGAGGAGACCCAGTACTTC. Its translation: CASSLRLAGVEETQYF. The V call is TRBV13, the J call TRBJ2-5, with 12 bases aligning to TRBD2. V lost 3 bases and J lost 5; bases outside the gene matches: 7. The CDR3 has 16 residues. Germline-derived CDR1 and CDR2 are PRHDT and FYEKMQ (reference sequence).

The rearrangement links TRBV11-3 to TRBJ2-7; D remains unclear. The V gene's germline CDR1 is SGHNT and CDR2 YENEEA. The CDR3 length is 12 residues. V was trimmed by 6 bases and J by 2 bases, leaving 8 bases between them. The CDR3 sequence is CASRGRTYEQYF. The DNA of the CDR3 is TGTGCCAGCAGGGGTCGTACCTACGAGCAGTACTTC. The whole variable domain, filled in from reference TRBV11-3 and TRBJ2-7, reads EAGVVQSPRYKIIEKKQPVAFWCNPISGHNTLYWYLQNLGQGPELLIRYENEEAVDDSQLPKDRFSAERLKGVDSTLKIQPAELGDSAVYLCASRGRTYEQYFGPGTRLTVT.

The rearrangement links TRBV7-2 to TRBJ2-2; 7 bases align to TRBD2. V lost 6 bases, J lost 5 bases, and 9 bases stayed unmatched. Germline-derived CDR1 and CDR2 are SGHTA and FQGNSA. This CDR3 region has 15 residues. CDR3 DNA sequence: TGTGCCAGCAGGAGCGGGGCGGTTCTAACCGGGGAGCTGTTTTTT. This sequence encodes CASRSGAVLTGELFF.

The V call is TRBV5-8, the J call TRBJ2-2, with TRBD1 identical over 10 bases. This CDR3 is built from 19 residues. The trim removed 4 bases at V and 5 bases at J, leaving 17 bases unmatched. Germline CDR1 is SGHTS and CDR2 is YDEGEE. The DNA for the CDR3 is TGTGCCAGCAGCGGGATCACCGGGACAGGGGACGGCGGAACCGGGGAGCTGTTTTTT. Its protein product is CASSGITGTGDGGTGELFF.

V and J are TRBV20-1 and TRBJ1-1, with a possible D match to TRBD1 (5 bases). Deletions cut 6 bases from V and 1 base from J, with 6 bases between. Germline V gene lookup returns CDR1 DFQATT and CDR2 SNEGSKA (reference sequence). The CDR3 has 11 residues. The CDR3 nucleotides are TGCAGTGCCGGGGGGAACACTGAAGCTTTCTTT. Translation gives CSAGGNTEAFF.

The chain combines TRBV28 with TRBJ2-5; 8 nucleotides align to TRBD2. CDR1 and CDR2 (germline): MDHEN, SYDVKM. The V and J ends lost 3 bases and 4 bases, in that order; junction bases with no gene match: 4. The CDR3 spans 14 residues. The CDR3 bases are TGTGCCAGCAGTTTTACGCTAGCGGGAGAGACCCAGTACTTC. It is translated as CASSFTLAGETQYF.

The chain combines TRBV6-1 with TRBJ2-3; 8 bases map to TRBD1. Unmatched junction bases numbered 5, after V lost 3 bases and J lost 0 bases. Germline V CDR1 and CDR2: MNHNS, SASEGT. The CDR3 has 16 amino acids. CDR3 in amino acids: CASSEEWTGSTDTQYF. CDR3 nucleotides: TGTGCCAGCAGTGAGGAATGGACAGGGAGCACAGATACGCAGTATTTT.

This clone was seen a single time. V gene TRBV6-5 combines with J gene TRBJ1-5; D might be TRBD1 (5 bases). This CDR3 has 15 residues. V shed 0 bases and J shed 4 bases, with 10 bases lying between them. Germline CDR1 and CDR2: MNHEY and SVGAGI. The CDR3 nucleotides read TGTGCCAGCAGTTACTCGGGGCAGCTTAATCAGCCCCAGCATTTT. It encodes CASSYSGQLNQPQHF.

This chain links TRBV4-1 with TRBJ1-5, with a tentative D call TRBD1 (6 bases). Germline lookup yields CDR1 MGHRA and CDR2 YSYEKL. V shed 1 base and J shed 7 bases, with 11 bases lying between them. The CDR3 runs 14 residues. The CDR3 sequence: CASSQAGGWQPQHF. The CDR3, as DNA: TGCGCCAGCAGCCAAGCGGGGGGCTGGCAGCCCCAGCATTTT.

CDR3 coding DNA: TGTGCCAGCAGTTCAAGCAGGGGGGCCTACGAGCAGTACTTC. This gives the protein CASSSSRGAYEQYF. The chain joins TRBV27 to TRBJ2-7; tentatively, D is TRBD1 (7 bases). From germline, CDR1 is MNHEY and CDR2 SMNVEV (reference sequence). V was shortened by 4 bases and J by 2 bases, with 12 bases between the two germline ends. The CDR3 length is 14 residues.